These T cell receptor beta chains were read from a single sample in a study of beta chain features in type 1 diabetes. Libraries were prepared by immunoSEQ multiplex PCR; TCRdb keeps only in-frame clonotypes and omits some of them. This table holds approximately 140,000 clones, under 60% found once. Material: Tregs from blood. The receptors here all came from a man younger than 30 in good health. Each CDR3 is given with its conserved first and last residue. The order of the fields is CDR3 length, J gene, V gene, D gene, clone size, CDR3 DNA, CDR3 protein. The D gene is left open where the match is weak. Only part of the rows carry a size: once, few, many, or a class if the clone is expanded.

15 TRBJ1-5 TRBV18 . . TGTGCCAGCTCCCTCCCTGGCGGGAAGAATCAGCCCCAGCATTTT CASSLPGGKNQPQHF
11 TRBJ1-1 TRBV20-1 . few TGCAGTGCTAGGACAGTCACTGAAGCTTTCTTT CSARTVTEAFF
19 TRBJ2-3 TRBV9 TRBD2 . TGTGCCAGCAGCCCCCTGGGACTAGCGGGGCTACAACTCACAGATACGCAGTATTTT CASSPLGLAGLQLTDTQYF
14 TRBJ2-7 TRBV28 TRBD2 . TGTGCCAGCAGCTGGCCCGGGGGGAGCTACGAGCAGTACTTC CASSWPGGSYEQYF
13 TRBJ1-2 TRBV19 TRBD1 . TGTGCCAGTAGTAGGACAGGCTTCTATGGCTACACCTTC CASSRTGFYGYTF
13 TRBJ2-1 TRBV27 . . TGTGCCAGCAGTTTATATCAGGGGTCGGAGCAGTTCTTC CASSLYQGSEQFF
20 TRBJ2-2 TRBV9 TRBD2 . TGTGCCAGCAGCGTAGTTTTGACTAGCGGACGTCGGGGGAACACCGGGGAGCTGTTTTTT CASSVVLTSGRRGNTGELFF
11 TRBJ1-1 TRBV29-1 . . TGCAGGACAGAAGTGAACACTGAAGCTTTCTTT CRTEVNTEAFF
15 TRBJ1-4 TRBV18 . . TGTGCCAGCTCACCCCGGCGGGGAAAGTTTGAAAAACTGTTTTTT CASSPRRGKFEKLFF
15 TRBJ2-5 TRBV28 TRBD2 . TGTGCCAGCAGTTTAATGGGTCTAGCGGAAGAGACCCAGTACTTC CASSLMGLAEETQYF
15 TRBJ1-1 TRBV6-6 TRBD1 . TGTGCCAGCAGTTACGAGACAGGGGGCAACACTGAAGCTTTCTTT CASSYETGGNTEAFF
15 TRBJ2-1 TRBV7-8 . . TGTGCCAGCAGCTTAATCAGGGCTACTTACAATGAGCAGTTCTTC CASSLIRATYNEQFF
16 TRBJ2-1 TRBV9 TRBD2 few TGTGCCAGCAGCGCTCAAGGCGGGGGGGCCTACAATGAGCAGTTCTTC CASSAQGGGAYNEQFF
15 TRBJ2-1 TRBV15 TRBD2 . TGTGCCACCAGCAGAGGCGGGAGACGCTACAATGAGCAGTTCTTC CATSRGGRRYNEQFF
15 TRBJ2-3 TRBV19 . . TGTGCCAGTAGTATAATGGACAGAGGCACAGATACGCAGTATTTT CASSIMDRGTDTQYF
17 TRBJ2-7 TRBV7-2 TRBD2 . TGTGCCAGCGGACATCGACAAAGCGGGAGGGAGAGGTACGAGCAGTACTTC CASGHRQSGRERYEQYF
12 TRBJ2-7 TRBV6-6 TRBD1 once TGTGCCAGCAGGAGACAGGGCTACGAGCAGTACTTC CASRRQGYEQYF
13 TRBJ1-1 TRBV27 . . TGTGCCAGCAGTTCCTCGGGGGGTAACGAGGCTTTCTTT CASSSSGGNEAFF
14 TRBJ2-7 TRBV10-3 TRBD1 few TGTGCCATCAGGTCCGGGACAGGTACCTACGAGCAGTACTTC CAIRSGTGTYEQYF
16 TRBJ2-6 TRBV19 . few TGTGCCAGTAGATTTTTCTACGGCTCTGGGGCCAACGTCCTGACTTTC CASRFFYGSGANVLTF
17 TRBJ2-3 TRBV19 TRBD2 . TGTGCCAGTAGTATAAGGAGCGGGGGGTTGCTTGGGTATACGCAGTATTTT CASSIRSGGLLGYTQYF
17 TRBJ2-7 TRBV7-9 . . TGTGCCAGCAGCTCCCCTCGGACAGAACACGTAGTCTACGAGCAGTACTTC CASSSPRTEHVVYEQYF
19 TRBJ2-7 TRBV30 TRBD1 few TGTGCCTGGAGTGTATCATTCTGGGTGGGGGGACAGGGAATGAGCGAGCAGTACTTC CAWSVSFWVGGQGMSEQYF
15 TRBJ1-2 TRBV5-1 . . TGCGCCAGCAGGGATTTGGACAGCAGTAACTATGGCTACACCTTC CASRDLDSSNYGYTF
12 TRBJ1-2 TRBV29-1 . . TGCAGCGTTTGGACAGCCAACTATGGCTACACCTTC CSVWTANYGYTF
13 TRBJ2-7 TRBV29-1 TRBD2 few TGCAGCGTCCTAGCGGGAGCCTCCTACGAGCAGTACTTC CSVLAGASYEQYF
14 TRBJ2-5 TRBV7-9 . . TGTGCCAGCAGCCAGAGTGGGGGCCCCGCGACCCAGTACTTC CASSQSGGPATQYF
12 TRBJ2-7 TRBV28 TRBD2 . TGTGCCAGCGGGGGACTAGCGAACGAGCAGTACTTC CASGGLANEQYF
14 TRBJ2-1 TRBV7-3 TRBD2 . TGTGCCAGCAGCCCGGGGGGGCAGATCAATGAGCAGCTCTTC CASSPGGQINEQLF
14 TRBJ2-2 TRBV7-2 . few TGTGCCAGCAGCACAATACACTCCACCGGGGGGCTGTTTTTT CASSTIHSTGGLFF
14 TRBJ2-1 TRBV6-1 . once TGTGCCAGCATCCTAGGGGCCGGGCGAGGTGAGCAGTTCTTC CASILGAGRGEQFF
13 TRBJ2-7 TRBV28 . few TGTGCCAGCAGTACGGACTGGAGATACGAGCAGTACTTC CASSTDWRYEQYF
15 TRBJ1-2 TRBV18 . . TGTGCCAGCTCACGAGTCGGGAGGATCCCTAACGGCTACACCTTC CASSRVGRIPNGYTF
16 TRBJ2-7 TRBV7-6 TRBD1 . TGTGCCAGCAGCTTAGTCCTCGGACAGGACCCCAGCGAGCAGTACTTC CASSLVLGQDPSEQYF
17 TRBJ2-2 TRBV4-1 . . TGCGCCAGCAGCCAAAATCGTGGGGAGGGGGGCACCGGGGAGCTGTTTTTT CASSQNRGEGGTGELFF
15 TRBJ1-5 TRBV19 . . TGTGCCAGTAGGAAGCAGGGGTTAAGCAATCAGCCCCAGCATTTT CASRKQGLSNQPQHF
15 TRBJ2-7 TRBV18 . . TGTGCCAGCTCCACAGAGCTTGGAAGCTCCTACGAGCAGTACTTC CASSTELGSSYEQYF
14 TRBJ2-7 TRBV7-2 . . TGTGCCAGCAGCTTAGCCAGGTTCTCCTACGAGCAGTACTTC CASSLARFSYEQYF
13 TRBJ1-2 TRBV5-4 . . TGTGCCAGCAGCTTCGTAGGGGCACGTGGCTACACCTTC CASSFVGARGYTF
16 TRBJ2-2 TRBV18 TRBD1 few TGTGCCAGCTCACCACCCGGGACAGGGAACACCGGGGAGCTGTTTTTT CASSPPGTGNTGELFF
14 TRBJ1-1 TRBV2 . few TGTGCCAGCAGGCGGGGAGGGAGCAACACTGAAGCTTTCTTT CASRRGGSNTEAFF
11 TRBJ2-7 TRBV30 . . TGTGCCTGGAGTGCGATCCACGAGCAGTACTTC CAWSAIHEQYF
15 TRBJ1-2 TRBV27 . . TGTGCCAGCAGAAAACGGACAGAAGAGAACTATGGCTACACCTTC CASRKRTEENYGYTF